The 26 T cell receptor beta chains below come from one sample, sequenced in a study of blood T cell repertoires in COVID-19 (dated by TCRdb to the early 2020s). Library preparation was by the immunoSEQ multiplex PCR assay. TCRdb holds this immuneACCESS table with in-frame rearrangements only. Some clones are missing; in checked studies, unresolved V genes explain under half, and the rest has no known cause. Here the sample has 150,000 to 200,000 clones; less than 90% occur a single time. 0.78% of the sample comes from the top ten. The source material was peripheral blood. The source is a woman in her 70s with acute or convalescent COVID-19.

The CDR3 DNA reads TGTGCCAGCAGCCATAGACAGACGAACACTGAAGCTTTCTTT. It codes for CASSHRQTNTEAFF. This rearrangement joins TRBV3-1 (or the pseudogene TRBV3-2) to TRBJ1-1; possible D gene TRBD1, 5 bases. With 3 bases removed from V and 1 base from J, the gap between germline ends came to 9 bases. The CDR3 loop spans 14 amino acids. Germline CDR1 is LGHDT and CDR2 is YNNKEL (reference sequence).

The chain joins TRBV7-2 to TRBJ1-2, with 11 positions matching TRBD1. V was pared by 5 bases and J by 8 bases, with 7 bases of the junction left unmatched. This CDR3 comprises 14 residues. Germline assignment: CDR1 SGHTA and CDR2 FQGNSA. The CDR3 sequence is CASSQDRGRAGYTF. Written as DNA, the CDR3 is TGTGCCAGCAGCCAGGACAGGGGGCGAGCGGGCTACACCTTC.

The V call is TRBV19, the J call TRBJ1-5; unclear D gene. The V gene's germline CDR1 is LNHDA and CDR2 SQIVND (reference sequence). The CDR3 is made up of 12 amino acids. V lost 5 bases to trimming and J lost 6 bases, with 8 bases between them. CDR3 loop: CASSFSRQPQHF. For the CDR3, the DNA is TGTGCCAGTAGTTTCTCGCGTCAGCCCCAGCATTTT.

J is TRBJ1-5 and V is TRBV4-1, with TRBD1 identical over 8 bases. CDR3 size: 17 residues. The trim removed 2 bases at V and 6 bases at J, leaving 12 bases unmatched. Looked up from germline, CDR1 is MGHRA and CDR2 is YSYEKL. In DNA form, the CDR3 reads TGCGCCAGCAGCCAAAACCCTACCCAGGGGGCAATTCAGCCCCAGCATTTT. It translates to CASSQNPTQGAIQPQHF.

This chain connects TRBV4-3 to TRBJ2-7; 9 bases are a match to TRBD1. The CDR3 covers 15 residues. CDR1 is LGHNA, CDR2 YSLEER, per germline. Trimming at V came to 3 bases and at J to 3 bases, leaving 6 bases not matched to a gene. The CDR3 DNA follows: TGCGCCAGCAGCCAGAACAGGGGGCGCCACTACGAGCAGTACTTC. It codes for CASSQNRGRHYEQYF.

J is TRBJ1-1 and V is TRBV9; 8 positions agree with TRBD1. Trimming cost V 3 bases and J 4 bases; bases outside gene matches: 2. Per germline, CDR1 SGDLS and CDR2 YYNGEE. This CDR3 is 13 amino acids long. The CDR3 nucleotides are TGTGCCAGCAGCGAGGACAGGGCCACTGAAGCTTTCTTT. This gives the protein CASSEDRATEAFF. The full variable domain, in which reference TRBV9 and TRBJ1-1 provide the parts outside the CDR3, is DSGVTQTPKHLITATGQRVTLRCSPRSGDLSVYWYQQSLDQGLQFLIQYYNGEERAKGNILERFSAQQFPDLHSELNLSSLELGDSALYFCASSEDRATEAFFGQGTRLTVV.

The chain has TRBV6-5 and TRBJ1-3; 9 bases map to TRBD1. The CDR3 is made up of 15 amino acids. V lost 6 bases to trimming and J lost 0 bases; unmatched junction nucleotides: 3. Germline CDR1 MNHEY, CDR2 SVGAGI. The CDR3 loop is CASRRDRASGNTIYF. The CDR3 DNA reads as TGTGCCAGCAGGCGGGACAGGGCCTCTGGAAACACCATATATTTT.

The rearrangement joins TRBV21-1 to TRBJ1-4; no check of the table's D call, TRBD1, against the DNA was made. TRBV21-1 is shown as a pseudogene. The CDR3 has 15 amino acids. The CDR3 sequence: CASSKEDRDNEKLFF. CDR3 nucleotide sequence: TGTGCCAGCAGCAAAGAGGACAGGGATAATGAAAAACTGTTTTTT.

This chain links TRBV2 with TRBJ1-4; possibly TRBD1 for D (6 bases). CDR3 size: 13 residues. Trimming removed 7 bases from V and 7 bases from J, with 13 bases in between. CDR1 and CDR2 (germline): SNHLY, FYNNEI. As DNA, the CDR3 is TGTGCCAGCAATGCGGGGGACACTGAAAAACTGTTTTTT. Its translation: CASNAGDTEKLFF.

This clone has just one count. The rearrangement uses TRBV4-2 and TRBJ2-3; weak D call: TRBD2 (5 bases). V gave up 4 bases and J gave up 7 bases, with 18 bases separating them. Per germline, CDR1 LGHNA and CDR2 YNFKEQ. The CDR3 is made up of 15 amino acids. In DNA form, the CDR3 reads TGTGCCAGCAGCCTTGAGATAGCGTCGACAAATACGCAGTATTTT. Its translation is CASSLEIASTNTQYF.

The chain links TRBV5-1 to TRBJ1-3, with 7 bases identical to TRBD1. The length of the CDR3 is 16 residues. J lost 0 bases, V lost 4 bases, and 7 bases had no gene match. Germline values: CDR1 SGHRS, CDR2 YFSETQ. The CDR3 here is CASSITGVNSGNTIYF. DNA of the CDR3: TGCGCCAGCAGCATTACAGGGGTTAACTCTGGAAACACCATATATTTT.

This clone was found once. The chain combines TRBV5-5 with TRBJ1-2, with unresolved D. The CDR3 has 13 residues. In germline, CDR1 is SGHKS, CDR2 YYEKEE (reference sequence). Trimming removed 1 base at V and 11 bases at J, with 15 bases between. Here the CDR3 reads CASSLNPGLGYTF. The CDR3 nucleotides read TGTGCCAGCAGCTTGAATCCGGGATTAGGTTACACCTTC.

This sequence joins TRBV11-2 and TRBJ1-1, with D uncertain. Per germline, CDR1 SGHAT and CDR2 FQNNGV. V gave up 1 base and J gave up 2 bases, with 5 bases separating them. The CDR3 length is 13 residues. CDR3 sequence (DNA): TGTGCCAGCAGCTTAGGCGAAAACACTGAAGCTTTCTTT. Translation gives CASSLGENTEAFF.

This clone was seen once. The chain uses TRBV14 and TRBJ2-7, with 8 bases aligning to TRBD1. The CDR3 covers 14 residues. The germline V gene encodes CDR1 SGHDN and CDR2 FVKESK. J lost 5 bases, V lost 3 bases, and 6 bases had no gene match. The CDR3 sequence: CASSHLTGDHEQYF. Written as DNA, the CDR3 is TGTGCCAGCAGCCACCTGACAGGGGACCACGAGCAGTACTTC.

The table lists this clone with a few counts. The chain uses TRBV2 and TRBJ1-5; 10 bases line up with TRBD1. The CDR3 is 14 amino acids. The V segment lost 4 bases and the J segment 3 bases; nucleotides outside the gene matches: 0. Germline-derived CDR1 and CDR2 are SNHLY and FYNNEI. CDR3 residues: CASSGQGANQPQHF. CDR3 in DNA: TGTGCCAGCAGTGGACAGGGGGCCAATCAGCCCCAGCATTTT.

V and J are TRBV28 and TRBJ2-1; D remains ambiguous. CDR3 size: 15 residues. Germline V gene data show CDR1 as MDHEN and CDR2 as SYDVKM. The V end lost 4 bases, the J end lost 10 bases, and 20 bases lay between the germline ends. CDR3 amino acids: CASSSVAAGLGEQFF. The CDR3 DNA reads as TGTGCCAGCAGTTCCGTGGCAGCCGGTCTAGGCGAGCAGTTCTTC.

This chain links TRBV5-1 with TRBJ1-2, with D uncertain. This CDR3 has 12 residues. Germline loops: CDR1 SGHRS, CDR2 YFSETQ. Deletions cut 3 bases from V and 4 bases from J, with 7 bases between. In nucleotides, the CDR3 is TGCGCCAGCAGCTCGTCAGGCTATGGCTACACCTTC. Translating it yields CASSSSGYGYTF.

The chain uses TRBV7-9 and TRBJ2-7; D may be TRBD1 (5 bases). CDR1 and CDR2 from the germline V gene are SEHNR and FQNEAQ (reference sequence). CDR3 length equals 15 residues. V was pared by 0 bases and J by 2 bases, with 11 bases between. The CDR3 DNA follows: TGTGCCAGCAGCTTAGCTGGGGCAGGGCCCTACGAGCAGTACTTC. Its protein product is CASSLAGAGPYEQYF.

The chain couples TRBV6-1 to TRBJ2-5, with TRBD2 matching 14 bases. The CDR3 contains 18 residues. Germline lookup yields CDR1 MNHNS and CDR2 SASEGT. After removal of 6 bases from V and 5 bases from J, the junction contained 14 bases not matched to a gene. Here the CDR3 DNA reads TGTGCCAGCAGCGAAACGACTAGCGGGGGGGCAATTAGGGAGACCCAGTACTTC. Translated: CASSETTSGGAIRETQYF.

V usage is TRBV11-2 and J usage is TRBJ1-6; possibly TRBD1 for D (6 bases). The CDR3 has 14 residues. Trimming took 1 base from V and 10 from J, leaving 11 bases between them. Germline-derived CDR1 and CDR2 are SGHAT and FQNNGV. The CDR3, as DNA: TGTGCCAGCAGCTTAGGCCAGGGACACTCACCCCTCCACTTT. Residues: CASSLGQGHSPLHF. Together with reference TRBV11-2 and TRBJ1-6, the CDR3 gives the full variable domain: EAGVAQSPRYKIIEKRQSVAFWCNPISGHATLYWYQQILGQGPKLLIQFQNNGVVDDSQLPKDRFSAERLKGVDSTLKIQPAKLEDSAVYLCASSLGQGHSPLHFGNGTRLTVT.

The chain's CDR3 is CASSFSRVNSYNEQFF. As DNA, the CDR3 is TGCGCCAGCAGTTTCTCCAGGGTAAACTCCTACAATGAGCAGTTCTTC. This sequence joins TRBV10-1 and TRBJ2-1; tentatively, D is TRBD1 (5 bases). The CDR3 is made up of 16 amino acids. From germline, CDR1 is WNHNN and CDR2 SYGVQD (reference sequence). V gave up 5 bases and J gave up 0 bases, with 14 bases separating them.

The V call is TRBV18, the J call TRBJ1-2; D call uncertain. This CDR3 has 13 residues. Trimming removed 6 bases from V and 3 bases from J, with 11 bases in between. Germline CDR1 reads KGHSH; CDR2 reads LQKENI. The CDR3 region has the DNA TGTGCCAGCTCCCCAGTTTCGGACTATGGCTACACCTTC. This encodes CASSPVSDYGYTF.

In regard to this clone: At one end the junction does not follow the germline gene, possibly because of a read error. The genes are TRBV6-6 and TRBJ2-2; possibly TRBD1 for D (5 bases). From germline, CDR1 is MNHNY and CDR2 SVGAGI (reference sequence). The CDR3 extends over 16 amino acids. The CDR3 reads CASTLFAGSNTGELFF. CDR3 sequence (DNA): TGTGCCAGTACCCTTTTCGCAGGGTCCAACACCGGAGAGCTGTTTTTT.

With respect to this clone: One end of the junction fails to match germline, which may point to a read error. The CDR3 nucleotides read TGTGCCAGCAGTATCCCGGGACAGAATAATGAAAAACTGCTTTTT. Its protein is CASSIPGQNNEKLLF. The chain links TRBV28 to TRBJ1-4, with 7 bases fitting TRBD1. The CDR3 is 15 residues long. Germline V gene sequence: CDR1 MDHEN, CDR2 SYDVKM.

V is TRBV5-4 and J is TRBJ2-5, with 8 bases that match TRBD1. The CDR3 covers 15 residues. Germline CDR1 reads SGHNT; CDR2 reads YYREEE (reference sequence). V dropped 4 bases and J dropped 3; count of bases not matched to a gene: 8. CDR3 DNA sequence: TGTGCCAGCAGCAGATTTTCAGGGGGCGAAGAGACCCAGTACTTC. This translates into CASSRFSGGEETQYF.

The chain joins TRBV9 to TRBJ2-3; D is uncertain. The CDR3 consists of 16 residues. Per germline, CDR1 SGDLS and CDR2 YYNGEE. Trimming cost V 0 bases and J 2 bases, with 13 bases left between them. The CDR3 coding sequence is TGTGCCAGCAGCGTAGCTGGCGGAAACCCCACAGATACGCAGTATTTT. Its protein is CASSVAGGNPTDTQYF.